This T cell receptor (beta chain) emerged from a study of blood T cell repertoires in COVID-19. The CDR3 is 15 amino acids. V was cut by 6 bases and J by 1 base, with 15 bases left in between. In germline, CDR1 is SNHLY, CDR2 FYNNEI. Generated by immunoSEQ multiplex PCR, the TCRdb table keeps only in-frame clones and is missing some. The table includes tens of thousands of clones, 70% to 90% detected once. The gene calls are TRBV2 and TRBJ2-5; possible D gene TRBD1, 6 bases. Material: peripheral blood. This TCR was recovered from a woman aged 55-70 years with acute or convalescent COVID-19. CDR3 coding DNA: TGTGCCAGCAGGTATAGAGGGGGATTCCAAGAGACCCAGTACTTC. Translating it yields CASRYRGGFQETQYF.